This is a list of T cell receptor beta chains from one sample in a study of blood T cell repertoires in COVID-19. Generated by immunoSEQ multiplex PCR, the TCRdb table keeps only in-frame clones and is missing some. The sample records a few hundred thousand clones, more than 70% being singletons. Sequences were obtained from peripheral blood. Receptor source: a woman aged 45-60 years with COVID-19, enrolled during active disease. The CDR3 runs from the conserved cysteine through the conserved F or W. Fields, in order: J gene, clone size, D gene, V gene, CDR3 protein, CDR3 DNA. A D gene is named only where the DNA matches it firmly. Expanded clones get a size class; other rows say once, few or many, or leave the size out.

j_call: TRBJ2-2; clone_size: once; d_call: .; v_call: TRBV7-3; cdr3_aa: CASSLNGPGWATGELFF; cdr3_nt: TGTGCCAGCAGCTTAAATGGCCCCGGTTGGGCCACCGGGGAGCTGTTTTTT
j_call: TRBJ2-7; clone_size: .; d_call: TRBD2; v_call: TRBV13; cdr3_aa: CASTPRGGPSEQYF; cdr3_nt: TGTGCCAGCACCCCGCGGGGGGGGCCTTCCGAGCAGTACTTC
j_call: TRBJ1-2; clone_size: .; d_call: TRBD1; v_call: TRBV9; cdr3_aa: CASSAGTGYGYTF; cdr3_nt: TGTGCCAGCAGCGCCGGGACAGGGTATGGCTACACCTTC
j_call: TRBJ2-1; clone_size: .; d_call: .; v_call: TRBV2; cdr3_aa: CASSERGPRRFF; cdr3_nt: TGTGCCAGCAGTGAGCGGGGGCCCAGGCGGTTCTTC
j_call: TRBJ2-3; clone_size: .; d_call: .; v_call: TRBV21-1; cdr3_aa: CASSKGTGPNTDTQYF; cdr3_nt: TGTGCCAGCAGCAAAGGGACAGGACCGAACACAGATACGCAGTATTTT
j_call: TRBJ1-4; clone_size: .; d_call: TRBD1; v_call: TRBV30; cdr3_aa: CAHKDRVGEKLFF; cdr3_nt: TGTGCCCATAAGGACAGGGTTGGCGAAAAACTGTTTTTT
j_call: TRBJ2-1; clone_size: once; d_call: .; v_call: TRBV2; cdr3_aa: CASRGGATYNEQFF; cdr3_nt: TGTGCCAGCAGGGGGGGGGCCACCTACAATGAGCAGTTCTTC
j_call: TRBJ1-5; clone_size: .; d_call: .; v_call: TRBV12-3/TRBV12-4; cdr3_aa: CASSDQRNQPQHF; cdr3_nt: TGTGCCAGCAGTGATCAGAGGAATCAGCCCCAGCATTTT
j_call: TRBJ1-1; clone_size: .; d_call: .; v_call: TRBV24-1; cdr3_aa: CATSDPSRGTEAFF; cdr3_nt: TGTGCCACCAGTGATCCCTCGCGAGGCACTGAAGCTTTCTTT
j_call: TRBJ2-2; clone_size: .; d_call: TRBD1; v_call: TRBV24-1; cdr3_aa: CATGQGDTGELFF; cdr3_nt: TGTGCCACCGGACAGGGAGACACCGGGGAGCTGTTTTTT
j_call: TRBJ1-1; clone_size: .; d_call: TRBD1; v_call: TRBV12-3/TRBV12-4; cdr3_aa: CASSQQGYTEAFF; cdr3_nt: TGTGCCAGCAGCCAACAGGGGTACACTGAAGCTTTCTTT
j_call: TRBJ1-1; clone_size: .; d_call: TRBD1; v_call: TRBV29-1; cdr3_aa: CSTDRGRNTEAFF; cdr3_nt: TGCAGCACGGACAGGGGGCGGAACACTGAAGCTTTCTTT
j_call: TRBJ2-1; clone_size: .; d_call: TRBD2; v_call: TRBV3-1/TRBV3-2; cdr3_aa: CASSQQHGGANEQFF; cdr3_nt: TGTGCCAGCAGCCAGCAGCACGGGGGGGCCAATGAGCAGTTCTTC
j_call: TRBJ1-5; clone_size: .; d_call: .; v_call: TRBV30; cdr3_aa: CAWSFSSNPGGQPQHF; cdr3_nt: TGTGCCTGGAGTTTTTCATCTAACCCAGGAGGTCAGCCCCAGCATTTT
j_call: TRBJ1-5; clone_size: .; d_call: .; v_call: TRBV7-9; cdr3_aa: CASSFGYEGNQPQHF; cdr3_nt: TGTGCCAGCAGCTTCGGATATGAGGGCAATCAGCCCCAGCATTTT
j_call: TRBJ1-1; clone_size: once; d_call: TRBD1; v_call: TRBV5-1; cdr3_aa: CASRSGTANTEAFF; cdr3_nt: TGCGCCAGCAGGAGTGGGACAGCAAACACTGAAGCTTTCTTT
j_call: TRBJ2-1; clone_size: .; d_call: .; v_call: TRBV2; cdr3_aa: CASSREIEQFF; cdr3_nt: TGTGCCAGCAGCCGGGAAATTGAGCAGTTCTTC
j_call: TRBJ2-7; clone_size: .; d_call: .; v_call: TRBV5-4; cdr3_aa: CASSLSGESPYEQYF; cdr3_nt: TGTGCCAGCAGCTTATCCGGAGAGAGCCCCTACGAGCAGTACTTC
j_call: TRBJ1-2; clone_size: few; d_call: .; v_call: TRBV12-3/TRBV12-4; cdr3_aa: CASRLEGFYGYTF; cdr3_nt: TGTGCCAGCAGGTTAGAGGGGTTCTATGGCTACACCTTC
j_call: TRBJ2-7; clone_size: .; d_call: TRBD1; v_call: TRBV11-2; cdr3_aa: CASSLGTVTGYEQYF; cdr3_nt: TGTGCCAGCAGCCTGGGGACAGTCACGGGCTACGAGCAGTACTTC
j_call: TRBJ1-2; clone_size: .; d_call: TRBD1; v_call: TRBV30; cdr3_aa: CAWSAGWGTGGKSGYTF; cdr3_nt: TGTGCCTGGAGTGCGGGGTGGGGGACAGGGGGAAAGTCTGGCTACACCTTC